What follows are 18 T cell receptor beta chains derived from one specimen sequenced in a study of cytomegalovirus exposure and HLA in healthy donors. PCR involved 60 Vbeta and 13 Jbeta primers. Libraries were prepared by immunoSEQ multiplex PCR; TCRdb keeps only in-frame clonotypes and omits some of them. Recorded for this sample: about 150,000 clones. The sequenced material came from PBMCs. The receptors originated from a woman in her 50s in good health and CMV-seronegative.

The chain uses TRBV7-9 and TRBJ2-1, with 8 bases identical to TRBD2. Germline CDR1 reads SEHNR; CDR2 reads FQNEAQ (reference sequence). V dropped 5 bases and J dropped 0; count of bases not matched to a gene: 6. The CDR3 sequence is 16 residues long. The CDR3 sequence: CASSPRTSLSYNEQFF. CDR3 DNA: TGTGCCAGCAGCCCCCGGACTAGCCTCTCCTACAATGAGCAGTTCTTC.

The V and J genes are TRBV13 and TRBJ1-2; tentatively, D is TRBD1 (5 bases). The V end was cut by 0 bases, the J end by 6 bases, with 23 bases between. CDR3 length: 18 amino acids. Germline loops: CDR1 PRHDT, CDR2 FYEKMQ (reference sequence). The CDR3 DNA reads as TGTGCCAGCAGCTTAGGCCGGCTCGAGACAGTCCCCCGGAATGGCTACACCTTC. This encodes CASSLGRLETVPRNGYTF. Complete variable domain (other parts from reference TRBV13 and TRBJ1-2): AAGVIQSPRHLIKEKRETATLKCYPIPRHDTVYWYQQGPGQDPQFLISFYEKMQSDKGSIPDRFSAQQFSDYHSELNMSSLELGDSALYFCASSLGRLETVPRNGYTFGSGTRLTVV.

This chain uses TRBV19 with TRBJ1-3, with D perhaps TRBD1 (6 bases). V lost 6 bases to trimming and J lost 0 bases, with 12 bases between them. This CDR3 comprises 15 residues. Germline values: CDR1 LNHDA, CDR2 SQIVND (reference sequence). DNA of the CDR3: TGTGCCAGTAGCCCGCAGGGGACCTCTGGAAACACCATATATTTT. Residues: CASSPQGTSGNTIYF.

The chain recombines TRBV28 with TRBJ1-1; no clear D. The germline V and J ends were trimmed by 6 bases and 3 bases, with 14 bases remaining between them. The CDR3 spans 14 residues. The V gene's germline CDR1 is MDHEN and CDR2 SYDVKM. The CDR3 is CASSPVGQDTEAFF. The CDR3 DNA is TGTGCCAGCAGCCCAGTTGGGCAGGACACTGAAGCTTTCTTT.

The V call is TRBV4-2, the J call TRBJ1-2; D perhaps matches TRBD1 (5 bases). The V end was cut by 0 bases, the J end by 6 bases, with 17 bases between. This CDR3 is built from 16 residues. Germline V CDR1 and CDR2: LGHNA, YNFKEQ. CDR3 coding DNA: TGTGCCAGCAGCCAAGAGATCAGGGTTGGGATTAATGGCTACACCTTC. This translates into CASSQEIRVGINGYTF.

V gene TRBV28 combines with J gene TRBJ1-2; 8 bases are shared with TRBD1. J gave up 2 bases and V 5 bases, and 7 bases lay outside the gene matches. Germline V gives CDR1 MDHEN, CDR2 SYDVKM. The CDR3 is 15 amino acids. Here the CDR3 reads CASSLVRDRNYGYTF. The CDR3 bases are TGTGCCAGCAGTCTTGTCCGGGACAGGAACTATGGCTACACCTTC.

The chain links TRBV28 to TRBJ2-7, with D possibly matching TRBD1 (7 bases). Trimming stripped 6 bases from V and 7 bases from J, with 19 bases between. Germline assignment: CDR1 MDHEN and CDR2 SYDVKM. The length of the CDR3 is 14 residues. As DNA, the CDR3 is TGTGCCAGCAGCCTGCTGGAGGGGGCGGGGGAGCAGTACTTC. It encodes CASSLLEGAGEQYF.

The V call is TRBV7-9, the J call TRBJ1-2; D uncertain. CDR3 length: 14 residues. The germline V gene has CDR1 SEHNR and CDR2 FQNEAQ (reference sequence). Trimming removed 1 base at V and 8 bases at J, with 14 bases between. The CDR3 spells CASSLEPTREGYTF. The CDR3 nucleotides are TGTGCCAGCAGCTTAGAGCCTACCCGGGAGGGCTACACCTTC.

The CDR3, as DNA: TGTGCCAGCAGCTTAGAGATTCTAGCGGGAGTGGGTTACGAGCAGTACTTC. This codes for CASSLEILAGVGYEQYF. V is TRBV11-2 and J is TRBJ2-7, with TRBD2 matching 10 bases. Germline V gene data show CDR1 as SGHAT and CDR2 as FQNNGV. This CDR3 spans 17 amino acids. Trimming cost V 0 bases and J 4 bases; bases outside gene matches: 9.

V and J are TRBV5-4 and TRBJ2-3, with no clear D. Germline CDR1 is SGHNT and CDR2 is YYREEE (reference sequence). CDR3 length: 12 residues. V lost 2 bases, J lost 5 bases, and 6 bases lay in between. CDR3: CASSFSQDTQYF. CDR3 nucleotides: TGTGCCAGCAGCTTTAGTCAAGATACGCAGTATTTT.

This sequence joins TRBV9 and TRBJ1-3, with D possibly matching TRBD1 (6 bases). Germline V lookup: CDR1 SGDLS, CDR2 YYNGEE. The CDR3 spans 17 residues. Trimming removed 3 bases at V and 0 bases at J, with 16 bases between. In nucleotides, the CDR3 is TGTGCCAGCAGCGCGGACAGAGGGGTTTACTCTGGAAACACCATATATTTT. This encodes CASSADRGVYSGNTIYF.

The genes are TRBV30 and TRBJ1-3; the match to TRBD1 covers 8 bases. Per the germline V gene, CDR1 is GTSNPN and CDR2 is SVGIG (reference sequence). With 8 bases clipped from V and 0 bases from J, the junction kept 6 bases outside the gene matches. The CDR3 runs to 14 residues. The CDR3 loop is CAGRQGISGNTIYF. CDR3 in DNA: TGTGCCGGAAGACAGGGGATCTCTGGAAACACCATATATTTT. The full variable domain, in which reference TRBV30 and TRBJ1-3 provide the parts outside the CDR3, is SQTIHQWPATLVQPVGSPLSLECTVEGTSNPNLYWYRQAAGRGLQLLFYSVGIGQISSEVPQNLSASRPQDRQFILSSKKLLLSDSGFYLCAGRQGISGNTIYFGEGSWLTVV.

This chain uses TRBV7-3 with TRBJ2-3; D perhaps matches TRBD1 (6 bases). This CDR3 has 13 amino acids. V was cut by 5 bases and J by 4 bases, with 10 bases left in between. CDR1 is SGHTA, CDR2 FQGTGA, per germline. The CDR3 loop is CASSKTGPDTQYF. In DNA, the CDR3 is TGTGCCAGCAGCAAGACAGGTCCAGATACGCAGTATTTT.

The V call is TRBV5-4, the J call TRBJ2-5; maybe TRBD1 (7 bases). The CDR3 extends over 14 amino acids. The germline V gene encodes CDR1 SGHNT and CDR2 YYREEE (reference sequence). Deletions cut 3 bases from V and 5 bases from J, with 14 bases between. CDR3 sequence (DNA): TGTGCCAGCAGCTCGGACCAGGGGGGCGAGACCCAGTACTTC. It yields the protein CASSSDQGGETQYF.

The gene calls are TRBV7-9 and TRBJ2-4; D is perhaps TRBD1 (6 bases). From germline, CDR1 is SEHNR and CDR2 FQNEAQ (reference sequence). Trimming left V 1 base short and J 11 bases short, with 12 bases between. The CDR3 is 13 residues long. The CDR3 nucleotides read TGTGCCAGCAGCTTAGAACAGGGCGCGGTTCAGTACTTC. Translation: CASSLEQGAVQYF. The whole variable domain, filled in from reference TRBV7-9 and TRBJ2-4, reads DTGVSQNPRHKITKRGQNVTFRCDPISEHNRLYWYRQTLGQGPEFLTYFQNEAQLEKSRLLSDRFSAERPKGSFSTLEIQRTEQGDSAMYLCASSLEQGAVQYFGAGTRLSVL.

CDR3 in DNA: TGTGCCACCAGGAAAACAGGCCGCAATCAGCCCCAGCATTTT. Translated: CATRKTGRNQPQHF. The gene calls are TRBV6-1 and TRBJ1-5; a possible D gene is TRBD1 (5 bases). Germline assignment: CDR1 MNHNS and CDR2 SASEGT. Trimming took off 10 bases at V and 2 bases at J, with 15 bases between the two ends. This CDR3 contains 14 residues.

The chain carries TRBV2 and TRBJ2-7; no clear D gene. The V and J ends lost 5 bases and 4 bases respectively, with 6 bases between them. The CDR3 has 11 amino acids. Germline V CDR1 and CDR2: SNHLY, FYNNEI. In DNA form, the CDR3 reads TGTGCCAGCAGTCCCCTTTACGAGCAGTACTTC. This encodes CASSPLYEQYF.

V is TRBV28 and J is TRBJ2-3; 9 nucleotides agree with TRBD1. Trimming cost V 6 bases and J 0 bases; bases outside gene matches: 4. The length of the CDR3 is 15 residues. The V gene's germline CDR1 is MDHEN and CDR2 SYDVKM. CDR3 nucleotide sequence: TGTGCCAGCAGACCACAGGGGGCGAGCACAGATACGCAGTATTTT. It specifies CASRPQGASTDTQYF.